The rows below give T cell receptor beta chains drawn from one sample of a study of blood T cell repertoires in COVID-19. Profiled with immunoSEQ multiplex PCR; TCRdb holds only in-frame clones, not every one. The sample comprises about 200,000 clones, 85% of which are singletons, and less than 5.5% rests with the top ten. The sequenced sample consisted of peripheral blood. The receptors were gathered from an elderly woman with acute or convalescent COVID-19. CDR3s include the opening cysteine and the closing phenylalanine or tryptophan. A D gene is named only where the DNA matches it firmly. Size tells how often a clone was seen (once, few, many) or the class of an expanded clone, and some rows leave it out.

V: TRBV6-1
J: TRBJ1-5
D: NA
size: once
DNA: TGTGCCAGCAGTGAACAGCCGGGACAGCCCCAGCATTTT
CDR3: CASSEQPGQPQHF

V: TRBV5-1
J: TRBJ2-5
D: TRBD2
size: once
DNA: TGCGCCAGCAGCTTAGCCAGCGGGAGTATAATGAAGGAGACCCAGTACTTC
CDR3: CASSLASGSIMKETQYF

V: TRBV6-2/TRBV6-3
J: TRBJ1-1
D: TRBD1
size: NA
DNA: TGTGCCAGCAGTCTCGACAGGGGGAACACTGAAGCTTTCTTT
CDR3: CASSLDRGNTEAFF

V: TRBV7-2
J: TRBJ2-3
D: TRBD2
size: NA
DNA: TGTGCCAGCAGCTTAGCGCTAGCGGGAGCCAAAGATACGCAGTATTTT
CDR3: CASSLALAGAKDTQYF

V: TRBV19
J: TRBJ1-6
D: NA
size: NA
DNA: TGTGCCAGTAAGCGGGACCCCAATTCACCCCTCCACTTT
CDR3: CASKRDPNSPLHF

V: TRBV5-1
J: TRBJ1-5
D: NA
size: NA
DNA: TGCGCCAGCAGCTTGGAAGGAGGGTTATGGCAGCCCCAGCATTTT
CDR3: CASSLEGGLWQPQHF

V: TRBV7-2
J: TRBJ1-2
D: TRBD1
size: NA
DNA: TGTGCCAGCAGCTTAGGTGACTGGGACAGTCGGTATGGCTACACCTTC
CDR3: CASSLGDWDSRYGYTF

V: TRBV2
J: TRBJ2-2
D: NA
size: NA
DNA: TGTGCCAGCCACCGGGGACTCCCGACCGGGGAGCTGTTTTTT
CDR3: CASHRGLPTGELFF

V: TRBV6-2/TRBV6-3
J: TRBJ2-5
D: TRBD2
size: few
DNA: TGTGCCAGCAGTTACGGGGGGGGAGAGACCCAGTACTTC
CDR3: CASSYGGGETQYF

V: TRBV5-1
J: TRBJ2-1
D: TRBD2
size: NA
DNA: TGCGCCAGCAGTCGGGGACTAGCGGGGAAAAATGAGCAGTTCTTC
CDR3: CASSRGLAGKNEQFF

V: TRBV27
J: TRBJ2-3
D: TRBD2
size: NA
DNA: TGTGCCAGCAGACGACTAGCTGTGACAGATACGCAGTATTTT
CDR3: CASRRLAVTDTQYF

V: TRBV18
J: TRBJ2-2
D: TRBD2
size: NA
DNA: TGTGCCAGCTCACCCCTAGGACTAGCGGGAGCCCCCACCGGGGAGCTGTTTTTT
CDR3: CASSPLGLAGAPTGELFF

V: TRBV28
J: TRBJ1-2
D: TRBD1
size: once
DNA: TGTGCCAGCAGCAGACAGGGGGAAGGCTATGGCTACACCTTC
CDR3: CASSRQGEGYGYTF

V: TRBV3-1/TRBV3-2
J: TRBJ2-1
D: NA
size: NA
DNA: TGTGCCAGCAGCCAGAGGAATCCCGGTGGGCAGTTCTTC
CDR3: CASSQRNPGGQFF

V: TRBV6-5
J: TRBJ2-1
D: NA
size: many
DNA: TGTGCCAGCGGAAGGAGCGCGAGCTCCTACAATGAGCAGTTCTTC
CDR3: CASGRSASSYNEQFF

V: TRBV10-3
J: TRBJ2-3
D: TRBD2
size: NA
DNA: TGTGCCATCAGGGCCGGGACTAGCGGGAGGGCGGCAGATACGCAGTATTTT
CDR3: CAIRAGTSGRAADTQYF

V: TRBV28
J: TRBJ1-5
D: TRBD1
size: NA
DNA: TGTGCCAGCAGTTTGCCTCCACAGGGGAGTTATAGCAATCAGCCCCAGCATTTT
CDR3: CASSLPPQGSYSNQPQHF

V: TRBV4-3
J: TRBJ1-5
D: NA
size: NA
DNA: TGCGCCAGCAGCCAAGCCCAGGGTTCAGGGTATTGGAGCAATCAGCCCCAGCATTTT
CDR3: CASSQAQGSGYWSNQPQHF

V: TRBV7-6
J: TRBJ1-3
D: TRBD1
size: NA
DNA: TGTGCCAGCAGCTTAGGTCGACAGGGGGGCGGAAACACCATATATTTT
CDR3: CASSLGRQGGGNTIYF

V: TRBV29-1
J: TRBJ1-2
D: NA
size: NA
DNA: TGCAGCGTTGACGGGGGGAATTATGGCTACACCTTC
CDR3: CSVDGGNYGYTF

V: TRBV9
J: TRBJ2-2
D: TRBD1
size: few
DNA: TGTGCCAGCAGCGTAGCCCCCAGGGGGCGGCACACCGGGGAGCTGTTTTTT
CDR3: CASSVAPRGRHTGELFF

V: TRBV2
J: TRBJ2-6
D: NA
size: NA
DNA: TGTGCCAGCAGTGAACGTTCTGGGGCCAACGTCCTGACTTTC
CDR3: CASSERSGANVLTF

V: TRBV6-5
J: TRBJ1-6
D: TRBD1
size: few
DNA: TGTGCCAGCAGTTACTCCCGCAGGGGGGAATCACCCCTCCACTTT
CDR3: CASSYSRRGESPLHF

V: TRBV18
J: TRBJ2-7
D: TRBD2
size: once
DNA: TGTGCCAGCTCACCTCTCCCCAGCGGGAGGAGTAGGTCCTACGAGCAGTACTTC
CDR3: CASSPLPSGRSRSYEQYF

V: TRBV18
J: TRBJ1-2
D: NA
size: once
DNA: TGTGCCAGCTCACCACAGGCGGGGGCCGGTCGGGGTGGCTACACCTTC
CDR3: CASSPQAGAGRGGYTF

V: TRBV7-2
J: TRBJ2-1
D: NA
size: few
DNA: TGTGCCAGCAGCTATGGGACATGGGAGAGTGAGCAGTTCTTC
CDR3: CASSYGTWESEQFF

V: TRBV12-3/TRBV12-4
J: TRBJ1-5
D: NA
size: NA
DNA: TGTGCCAGCAGTTTAAGGGAGGGTCAGCCCCAGCATTTT
CDR3: CASSLREGQPQHF

V: TRBV28
J: TRBJ1-1
D: NA
size: NA
DNA: TGTGCCAGCCACACGCGAGGATTCGGGGACACTGAAGCTTTCTTT
CDR3: CASHTRGFGDTEAFF

V: TRBV19
J: TRBJ2-2
D: TRBD1
size: NA
DNA: TGTGCCAGTAGGGACTTTGGACAGGGGTCTGGCGGGGAGCTGTTTTTT
CDR3: CASRDFGQGSGGELFF

V: TRBV19
J: TRBJ1-2
D: TRBD1
size: NA
DNA: TGTGCCAGTAGTATTTTTATGCGGGACAGGGGAGCCTATGGCTACACCTTC
CDR3: CASSIFMRDRGAYGYTF

V: TRBV7-2
J: TRBJ1-2
D: TRBD1
size: NA
DNA: TGTGCCAGCAGCTGGCAGGGGGACTATGGCTACACCTTC
CDR3: CASSWQGDYGYTF

V: TRBV6-6
J: TRBJ2-1
D: NA
size: NA
DNA: TGTGCCAGCAGTTCCCGGACTTCCAGCTCCTACAATGAGCAGTTCTTC
CDR3: CASSSRTSSSYNEQFF

V: TRBV19
J: TRBJ2-2
D: NA
size: NA
DNA: TGTGCCAGTAGTATACCCCAGGTTAGCACCGGGGAGCTGTTTTTT
CDR3: CASSIPQVSTGELFF

V: TRBV27
J: TRBJ1-2
D: NA
size: NA
DNA: TGTGCCAGCAGGTACAGGGTAAGAGGCGGCTACACCTTC
CDR3: CASRYRVRGGYTF

V: TRBV5-8
J: TRBJ2-6
D: TRBD1
size: NA
DNA: TGTGCCAGAGAACACGGGACAGGGGCTTCTGGGGCCAACGTCCTGACTTTC
CDR3: CAREHGTGASGANVLTF

V: TRBV7-8
J: TRBJ1-1
D: NA
size: few
DNA: TGTGCCAGCAGCCGTCAGGAAACTGAAGCTTTCTTT
CDR3: CASSRQETEAFF

V: TRBV5-4
J: TRBJ1-1
D: NA
size: NA
DNA: TGTGCCAGCAACAACGCCGGTAACCCCAGAGGAGTTGAAGCTTTCTTT
CDR3: CASNNAGNPRGVEAFF

V: TRBV28
J: TRBJ1-6
D: NA
size: NA
DNA: TGTGCCAGCAGTCCCTCGGACCGCCGGGGAGGCCCCCTCCACTTT
CDR3: CASSPSDRRGGPLHF

V: TRBV4-2
J: TRBJ1-5
D: NA
size: NA
DNA: TGTGCCAGCAGCCAGGGCTCGACAGGAGGACAGCCCCAGCATTTT
CDR3: CASSQGSTGGQPQHF

V: TRBV5-1
J: TRBJ2-5
D: NA
size: NA
DNA: TGCGCCAGCAGCTTGCGGGAACAAGAGACCCAGTACTTC
CDR3: CASSLREQETQYF